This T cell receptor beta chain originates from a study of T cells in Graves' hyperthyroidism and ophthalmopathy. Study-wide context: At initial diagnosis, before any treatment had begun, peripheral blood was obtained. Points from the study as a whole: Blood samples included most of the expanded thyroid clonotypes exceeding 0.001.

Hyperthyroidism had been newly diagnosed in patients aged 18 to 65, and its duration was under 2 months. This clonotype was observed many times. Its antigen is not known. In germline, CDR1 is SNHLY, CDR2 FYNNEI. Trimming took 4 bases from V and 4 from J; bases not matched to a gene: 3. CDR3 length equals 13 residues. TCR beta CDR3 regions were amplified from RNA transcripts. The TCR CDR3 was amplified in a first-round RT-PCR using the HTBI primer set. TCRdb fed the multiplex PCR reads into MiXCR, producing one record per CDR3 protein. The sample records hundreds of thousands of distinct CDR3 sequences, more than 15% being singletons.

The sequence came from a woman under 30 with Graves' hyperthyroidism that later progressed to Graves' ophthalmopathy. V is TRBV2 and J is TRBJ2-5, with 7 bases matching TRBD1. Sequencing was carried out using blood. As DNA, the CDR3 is TGTGCCAGCAGTGCCGACAGGGTAGAGACCCAGTACTTC. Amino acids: CASSADRVETQYF.